This T cell receptor beta chain was found in a study of T cell responses to AZD1222 COVID-19 vaccine. Study results and limitations: Just a handful of people given AZD1222 tested seropositive at baseline. White British people made up most donors, females outnumbered males, and clonal diversity was possibly underestimated. Spike-spanning, vaccine-associated CD4 TCRs were dominant at 160-218 and 743-854.

Regarding this clone: Its antigen is unknown.

The data were produced by immunoSEQ multiplex PCR, yet TCRdb's version contains in-frame clones alone and is incomplete. The sample records 70,000 to 90,000 clones, approximately 89% being singletons. Germline CDR1 reads SGHTA; CDR2 reads FQGNSA. This CDR3 contains 15 residues. With 5 bases removed from V and 0 bases from J, the gap between germline ends came to 13 bases. The chain employs TRBV7-2 and TRBJ1-1; D remains unclear. This material consisted of peripheral blood, taken on day 0 of AZD1222 vaccination. The sequence derives from an adult in good health. CDR3 amino acids: CASSPPNSMNTEAFF. The CDR3 DNA reads as TGTGCCAGCAGCCCCCCAAACAGTATGAACACTGAAGCTTTCTTT.